This TCR beta chain was sequenced for a study of T cell repertoires in cytomegalovirus infection. TCRdb itself ran the reads through MiXCR, one entry per CDR3 protein. Here the sample spans fewer than 250,000 distinct CDR3 sequences, 12% being singletons. Germline V gene data show CDR1 as MNHNY and CDR2 as SVGAGI (reference sequence). V shed 5 bases, J shed 6 bases, and the junction held 19 bases outside the gene matches. The CDR3 has 19 residues. This clonotype was observed at least ten times. The sequencing input was PBMCs. This chain links TRBV6-6 with TRBJ2-7; 13 bases map to TRBD2. The sequence came from a human donor in good health (CMV status not recorded). Some clones in this sample may be carry-over from other donors' samples. The CDR3 reads CASSGGTSGIEAGPGEQYF. The CDR3 nucleotides read TGTGCCAGCAGTGGTGGGACTAGCGGGATTGAGGCAGGGCCGGGCGAGCAGTACTTC.